Each of the 31 T cell receptor beta chains below was sequenced from the same sample in a study of shared clonotypes between healthy human individuals. The repertoire was sequenced with immunoSEQ multiplex PCR; TCRdb's copy has only in-frame clones and lacks some. The sample lists under 1,100,000 clones, about 80% occurring once. Sequenced material: memory CD4+ T cells from PBMCs. Subset here: CD45RA-negative fraction. The receptors originated from a man between 18 and 35 years old in good health. Some clones in this sample may be carry-over from other donors' samples.

This clone was detected many times. The chain recombines TRBV5-1 with TRBJ2-7, with a weak D call TRBD2 (6 bases). With 2 bases removed from V and 3 bases from J, the gap between germline ends came to 9 bases. Germline V gives CDR1 SGHRS, CDR2 YFSETQ. This CDR3 comprises 13 residues. CDR3 DNA: TGCGCCAGCAGCTTCGGGGGTGGCTACGAGCAGTACTTC. This encodes CASSFGGGYEQYF.

V is TRBV7-2 and J is TRBJ1-2, with D perhaps TRBD1 (6 bases). V lost 5 bases, J lost 8 bases, and 15 bases lay in between. CDR1 and CDR2 from the germline V gene are SGHTA and FQGNSA. CDR3 length: 13 residues. The CDR3 DNA sequence: TGTGCCAGCAGCCCAGGAGGGGGGCAAGGCTACACCTTC. Protein product: CASSPGGGQGYTF. The full variable domain, in which reference TRBV7-2 and TRBJ1-2 provide the parts outside the CDR3, is GAGVSQSPSNKVTEKGKDVELRCDPISGHTALYWYRQSLGQGLEFLIYFQGNSAPDKSGLPSDRFSAERTGGSVSTLTIQRTQQEDSAVYLCASSPGGGQGYTFGSGTRLTVV.

A word on this clone: The junction departs from germline at one end; a sequencing error may be responsible. This sequence joins TRBV6-6 and TRBJ1-5; D may be TRBD1 (5 bases). Germline CDR1 MNHNY, CDR2 SVGAGI (reference sequence). CDR3 length equals 15 residues. DNA for the CDR3: TGTGCCAGCAGTGAGCGGGGAAGGGGCAACCAGCCCCAGCATTTT. Amino acids: CASSERGRGNQPQHF.

The chain employs TRBV5-1 and TRBJ2-7; no definite D call. The ends were cut back, 1 base at V and 3 bases at J, with 8 bases in the middle. CDR1 and CDR2 from the germline V gene are SGHRS and YFSETQ. The CDR3 loop spans 13 amino acids. Written as DNA, the CDR3 is TGCGCCAGCAGCTTGTCGCCAGACTACGAGCAGTACTTC. Translated: CASSLSPDYEQYF.

The chain uses TRBV2 and TRBJ1-5, with D unclear. The CDR3 has 13 amino acids. Germline CDR1 reads SNHLY; CDR2 reads FYNNEI. Trimming left V 6 bases short and J 6 bases short, with 12 bases between. The CDR3 region has the DNA TGTGCCAGCAGGGCCTGGGTCAGTCAGCCCCAGCATTTT. Amino acids: CASRAWVSQPQHF.

The chain recombines TRBV16 with TRBJ2-1; 11 bases line up with TRBD2. Per the germline V gene, CDR1 is KGHSY and CDR2 is FQNENV. This CDR3 is built from 14 residues. J gave up 6 bases and V 6 bases, and 4 bases lay outside the gene matches. This CDR3 is CASSGTSGLNEQFF. The DNA of the CDR3 is TGTGCCAGCAGTGGGACTAGCGGTCTCAATGAGCAGTTCTTC.

The chain joins TRBV2 to TRBJ2-5, with TRBD2 matching 9 bases. The CDR3 covers 15 residues. V shed 6 bases and J 2 bases; nucleotides not matched to a gene: 7. The V gene's germline CDR1 is SNHLY and CDR2 FYNNEI. This CDR3 reads CASRATSGGQETQYF. The CDR3 DNA sequence: TGTGCCAGCAGAGCGACTAGCGGCGGACAAGAGACCCAGTACTTC.

The chain uses TRBV9 and TRBJ1-3; 8 nucleotides agree with TRBD1. CDR1 is SGDLS and CDR2 is YYNGEE in the germline V gene. J lost 4 bases, V lost 4 bases, and 4 bases had no gene match. There are 14 residues in the CDR3. In DNA, the CDR3 is TGTGCCAGCAGCCTCTGGACAGGGGGAAACACCATATATTTT. This encodes CASSLWTGGNTIYF.

J is TRBJ2-1 and V is TRBV4-2, with D unresolved. The CDR3 consists of 14 residues. Trimming took off 4 bases at V and 7 bases at J, with 14 bases between the two ends. The germline gives CDR1 LGHNA, CDR2 YNFKEQ. CDR3 amino acids: CASSLDLGANEQFF. The CDR3 bases are TGTGCCAGCAGCCTCGACCTTGGCGCTAATGAGCAGTTCTTC.

This chain links TRBV5-4 with TRBJ2-5, with unresolved D. This CDR3 has 16 residues. CDR1 is SGHNT and CDR2 is YYREEE in the germline V gene (reference sequence). Trimming cost V 4 bases and J 0 bases, with 16 bases left between them. CDR3 DNA: TGTGCCAGCAGCGCAAGTCCCGTTACCAACCAAGAGACCCAGTACTTC. Amino acids: CASSASPVTNQETQYF.

This clone is a singleton in its sample. The genes are TRBV12-5 and TRBJ1-2, with D tentatively TRBD1 (5 bases). This CDR3 region has 13 residues. V shed 2 bases and J shed 6 bases, with 10 bases lying between them. Germline values: CDR1 LGHNT, CDR2 FRNRAP. The CDR3 reads CASGLFQGHGYTF. The CDR3 DNA sequence: TGTGCTAGTGGTTTGTTCCAGGGACATGGCTACACCTTC.

The J gene is TRBJ2-4, the V gene TRBV7-2; D gene ambiguous. Per germline, CDR1 SGHTA and CDR2 FQGNSA. This CDR3 has 15 residues. The germline V and J ends were trimmed by 5 bases and 0 bases, with 11 bases remaining between them. DNA for the CDR3: TGTGCCAGCAGCCACGGTGGCGTAGCCAAAAACATTCAGTACTTC. Protein sequence: CASSHGGVAKNIQYF.

As for this clone: This specimen includes other DNA sequences encoding the same CDR3. The chain couples TRBV18 to TRBJ2-2, with D unresolved. V was pared by 3 bases and J by 2 bases, with 7 bases between. Germline CDR1 is KGHSH and CDR2 is LQKENI. The CDR3 totals 14 residues. In DNA, the CDR3 is TGTGCCAGCTCACCGACACGTAACACCGGGGAGCTGTTTTTT. This encodes CASSPTRNTGELFF.

The V gene is TRBV25-1, the J gene TRBJ1-1; D is ambiguous. The CDR3 totals 13 residues. Germline CDR1 and CDR2: MGHDK and SYGVNS. Trimming stripped 2 bases from V and 2 bases from J, with 6 bases between. CDR3 nucleotides: TGTGCCAGCAGTGAACAGCCTAACACTGAAGCTTTCTTT. Amino acids: CASSEQPNTEAFF.

The chain has TRBV7-8 and TRBJ2-7; D tentatively fits TRBD1 or TRBD2 (5 bases each). In germline, CDR1 is SGHVS, CDR2 FQNEAQ. V was pared by 1 base and J by 7 bases, with 23 bases between. This CDR3 comprises 17 residues. DNA for the CDR3: TGTGCCAGCAGCTTAGGGGGTGGGGGAACCTACCTTCTGGAGCAGTACTTC. Protein product: CASSLGGGGTYLLEQYF.

On this clone: In the same sample, other DNA sequences code for this CDR3. The V gene is TRBV5-1, the J gene TRBJ2-3, with D possibly matching TRBD2 (5 bases). This CDR3 spans 16 amino acids. Trimming stripped 1 base from V and 5 bases from J, with 17 bases between. The germline V gene has CDR1 SGHRS and CDR2 YFSETQ. The chain's CDR3 is CASSLSGDIPRDTQYF. DNA for the CDR3: TGCGCCAGCAGCTTGAGCGGCGACATACCGAGAGATACGCAGTATTTT.

The chain couples TRBV11-3 to TRBJ2-3; 7 bases fit TRBD1. Germline assignment: CDR1 SGHNT and CDR2 YENEEA. Trimming at V came to 5 bases and at J to 3 bases, leaving 8 bases not matched to a gene. This CDR3 has 15 amino acids. The CDR3 protein is CASSETGTDTDTQYF. As DNA, the CDR3 is TGTGCCAGCAGCGAAACCGGGACAGATACAGATACGCAGTATTTT.

The rearrangement links TRBV6-1 to TRBJ1-2; 9 positions match TRBD1. CDR3 size: 16 residues. Germline V CDR1 and CDR2: MNHNS, SASEGT. Unmatched junction bases numbered 8, after V lost 4 bases and J lost 2 bases. The CDR3 DNA is TGTGCCAGCAGTGGGGGACAGGGTGCCGGAAACTATGGCTACACCTTC. Its protein product is CASSGGQGAGNYGYTF.

V gene TRBV21-1 combines with J gene TRBJ2-7; the D segment call TRBD2 is taken from the table without a DNA check. TRBV21-1 is designated a pseudogene. This CDR3 is built from 15 residues. The CDR3, as DNA: TGTGCCAGCAGCAAAAAAAGACTAGAACCTTACGAGCAGTACTTC. Protein sequence: CASSKKRLEPYEQYF.

The rearrangement joins TRBV15 to TRBJ2-7, with 13 bases fitting TRBD2. CDR1 is LNHNV, CDR2 YYDKDF, per germline (reference sequence). The CDR3 has 15 amino acids. Trimming at V came to 3 bases and at J to 9 bases, leaving 8 bases not matched to a gene. CDR3 in amino acids: CATSRGLAGIGGQYF. CDR3 nucleotides: TGTGCCACCAGCAGGGGACTAGCGGGAATCGGCGGGCAGTACTTC.

As to this clone: A much larger clonotype is one base distant, so this may be a read error. This chain links TRBV5-6 with TRBJ2-3; 7 nucleotides match TRBD1. Germline CDR1 reads SGHDT; CDR2 reads YYEEEE. The CDR3 spans 14 residues. This CDR3 reads CASSFDRAADAQYF. The CDR3 nucleotides read TGTGCCAGCAGCTTTGACAGGGCCGCAGATGCGCAGTATTTT.

V is TRBV29-1 and J is TRBJ2-5; tentative D call: TRBD2 (6 bases). Germline V gene data show CDR1 as SQVTM and CDR2 as ANQGSEA. CDR3 length equals 12 residues. V shed 1 base and J shed 3 bases, with 6 bases lying between them. The CDR3 region has the DNA TGCAGCGTTGAAGGGGAGGAAGAGACCCAGTACTTC. This sequence encodes CSVEGEEETQYF. The whole variable domain, filled in from reference TRBV29-1 and TRBJ2-5, reads SAVISQKPSRDICQRGTSLTIQCQVDSQVTMMFWYRQQPGQSLTLIATANQGSEATYESGFVIDKFPISRPNLTFSTLTVSNMSPEDSSIYLCSVEGEEETQYFGPGTRLLVL.

This clone appeared a single time. The rearrangement links TRBV9 to TRBJ2-1; 11 bases are shared with TRBD2. Germline CDR1 SGDLS, CDR2 YYNGEE. After removal of 1 base from V and 8 bases from J, the junction contained 5 bases not matched to a gene. The CDR3 extends over 15 amino acids. As DNA, the CDR3 is TGTGCCAGCAGCGTACGAAATAGCGGGAGGGATGAGCAGTTCTTC. It is translated as CASSVRNSGRDEQFF.

This clone was seen only once. J is TRBJ2-1 and V is TRBV5-1; D possibly uses TRBD1 or TRBD2 (5 bases each). Trimming took 4 bases from V and 9 from J, leaving 14 bases between them. CDR1 SGHRS and CDR2 YFSETQ come from the germline V gene. The CDR3 has 13 amino acids. The CDR3 loop reads CASSPGTVSEQFF. The CDR3 DNA reads TGCGCCAGCAGCCCCGGGACCGTCAGTGAGCAGTTCTTC.

The chain combines TRBV28 with TRBJ2-1, with 11 positions matching TRBD2. Germline V gene lookup returns CDR1 MDHEN and CDR2 SYDVKM. J gave up 9 bases and V 10 bases, and 5 bases lay outside the gene matches. This CDR3 contains 12 residues. CDR3 nucleotides: TGTGCCACCCGACTAGCGGGACGTGAGCAGTTCTTC. Protein sequence: CATRLAGREQFF.

In this sample, this clone turned up once. The rearrangement joins TRBV30 to TRBJ2-1; the match to TRBD2 covers 11 bases. V gave up 2 bases and J gave up 6 bases; unmatched junction bases: 9. Germline V gene data show CDR1 as GTSNPN and CDR2 as SVGIG (reference sequence). The CDR3 loop spans 16 amino acids. The CDR3 region has the DNA TGTGCCTGGAGTATAGCGGGAGGGTCCGATTTCAATGAGCAGTTCTTC. Protein sequence: CAWSIAGGSDFNEQFF.

This clone was picked up a small number of times. The chain combines TRBV5-1 with TRBJ2-2; D gene ambiguous. The CDR3 length is 12 residues. The V gene's germline CDR1 is SGHRS and CDR2 YFSETQ. V lost 3 bases, J lost 9 bases, and 9 bases lay in between. Written as DNA, the CDR3 is TGCGCCAGCAGCTCCTCGCTTTGGGAGCTGTTTTTT. Residues: CASSSSLWELFF.

The gene calls are TRBV5-1 and TRBJ2-3, with 7 nucleotides matching TRBD2. V trimming: 0 bases; J trimming: 4 bases; junction bases outside the gene matches: 8. The germline V gene encodes CDR1 SGHRS and CDR2 YFSETQ. The CDR3 length is 16 residues. The CDR3 nucleotides read TGCGCCAGCAGCTTGGGCCTAGCGGAGGCGGCAGATACGCAGTATTTT. It specifies CASSLGLAEAADTQYF.

The V and J genes are TRBV18 and TRBJ2-1, with TRBD2 matching 9 bases. J lost 1 base, V lost 3 bases, and 4 bases had no gene match. Germline V gene lookup returns CDR1 KGHSH and CDR2 LQKENI. The CDR3 has 16 amino acids. The CDR3 loop reads CASSPDSGSSYNEQFF. CDR3 DNA sequence: TGTGCCAGCTCACCCGATAGCGGGAGTTCCTACAATGAGCAGTTCTTC.

This clone was seen a single time. The chain carries TRBV6-1 and TRBJ2-1; 8 nucleotides agree with TRBD2. After removal of 6 bases from V and 10 bases from J, the junction contained 2 bases not matched to a gene. The CDR3 sequence is 11 residues long. The germline V gene encodes CDR1 MNHNS and CDR2 SASEGT. CDR3 bases: TGTGCCAGCAGCCGACTAGCGGAGCAGTTCTTC. It translates to CASSRLAEQFF.

CDR3 DNA: TGTGCCAGCACCCTATCCAGCCGGGGCCATCAGCCCCAGCATTTT. Its translation: CASTLSSRGHQPQHF. The J gene is TRBJ1-5, the V gene TRBV28, with D possibly matching TRBD1 (5 bases). This CDR3 is built from 15 residues. V lost 7 bases, J lost 5 bases, and 18 bases lay in between. Per germline, CDR1 MDHEN and CDR2 SYDVKM.